The entry below gives a single TCR beta chain sequence along with its context. Which antigen it targets is not known. No much larger clone exists at a distance of one base, and base qualities are not known. The CDR3 has 14 amino acids, counting the end cysteine and phenylalanine. The sequence is cut down to CDR3 DNA, 42 bases in frame from base 1. Relative to germline, V is missing 1 base and J is missing 6 bases, with 3 bases of the junction outside any gene match. The germline V gene encodes CDR1 DFQATT and CDR2 SNEGSKA (reference sequence). The source of the sample is a study of blood T cells in healthy people across ages (dated by TCRdb to the mid-2010s). Study-wide context: In model experiments, template switching captured roughly one uniquely barcoded TCR beta cDNA molecule for every two T cells. To avoid experimental bias, donors of different ages were spread randomly across the sequencing lanes. The donors were split into four age groups: young (average 16 years), middle-aged (roughly 39), aged (more than 60) and long-lived (approximately 80). Two additional independent replicas of 1 million unique cDNA reads from the same blood draw were analyzed for two donors (one aged 18 to 30 and one aged 80 or older). Using deep sequencing normalized with unique cDNA molecular identifiers, the study measured how TCR beta repertoire diversity changes with age. Results the study describes overall, beyond this receptor: Estimates of total diversity from one million sequenced T cells were regarded as lower bounds and underestimates. Because donor CMV infection status was unknown, age-related changes in expanded clonotypes were potentially confounded. Compared with the aged group, the long-lived group had more naive CD4+ T cells, fewer expanded clones and increased TCR diversity, a pattern suggesting age selection. The percentage of naive T cells measured by flow cytometry correlated strongly with observed TCR beta diversity. Observed TCR beta diversity per million T cells fell roughly linearly with age, and a significant reduction was already apparent by age roughly 40. Bulk unsorted PBMC profiling prevented conclusive comparison of naive and antigen-experienced compartments.

Systemically healthy Caucasian individuals from Russia, 39 in total and aged roughly 6 to 100 years, were included as donors. Around 9.8 milliliters of peripheral blood were collected from each donor into EDTA-treated Vacutainer tubes. Ficoll-Paque density-gradient centrifugation was used to isolate PBMCs, with at least 6.5 million per sample. Total RNA was extracted from PBMCs with Trizol reagent, with at least 6 micrograms obtained per sample. For every donor, an aliquot of PBMCs went through flow cytometry to measure the percentages of naive CD45RAhigh/CD27high T cells. The library was produced with 5' RACE. TCRdb names Illumina HiSeq 2500 as the instrument used. A second PCR of about 7 to 12 cycles was performed with a sample-barcoded 5' primer and a J-beta primer mix. A template-switch 5' adaptor carrying 12 random nucleotides introduced a unique molecular identifier onto each TCR beta cDNA molecule. At least 3 million CDR3-containing paired-end reads were obtained from each sample. First-strand cDNA synthesis was performed from all RNA using the Mint cDNA synthesis kit, with priming by a TRBC-specific oligonucleotide. Following uracil-DNA glycosylase treatment, a first 18-cycle PCR with universal primers M1SS and BC2_uni_R was performed on all cDNA. The authors processed their data as follows. Each sample was normalized by randomly selecting 1 million high-quality reads, each carrying a distinct molecular identifier. Reads sharing molecular identifiers were discarded rather than binned into consensus sequences. MiTCR, with a Q25 quality threshold and the strictest error-elimination algorithm, was used for CDR3 identification, clonotype clustering and error correction. A nonparametric unseen species model using Euler transformation provided a lower-bound estimate of total TCR beta diversity. The public reads were run again by TCRdb, first through fastp at Q25 and then through MiXCR, and only productive beta chains were kept. Rows with one shared CDR3 protein collapse into an entry with the most common genes and DNA. V and J calls and clone size were set by TCRdb, not the authors. The sample table holds 1 million to 1.2 million distinct CDR3 sequences, of which around two fifths were seen once. Around 12% of the sample comes from the top ten.

The TCR was taken from a man younger than 30 in good health. Source material: blood. The sequence joins TRBV20-1 to TRBJ2-3; the junction holds 11 bases that match TRBD2. The CDR3 protein is CSARVLAGVDTQYF. The bases are TGCAGTGCTAGAGTACTAGCGGGGGTGGATACGCAGTATTTT.